The 14 T cell receptor beta chains listed next were all sequenced from one sample in a study of blood T cells in healthy people across ages. For the second PCR, which ran for roughly 7 to 11 cycles, a sample-barcoded 5' primer and a J-beta primer mix were used. MiXCR was run by TCRdb on the 5' RACE reads, yielding one entry per CDR3 protein. There are around 1,000,000 distinct CDR3 sequences in the sample; under 30% occur only once, and about 0.72% lies in the top ten. The same specimen was also included in a second study, on T cells of mothers and their children.

Source material: blood. Receptor source: a girl aged 2-10 years in good health.

This clonotype was recorded at least ten times. One junction end disagrees with the germline gene, perhaps due to a read error. J is TRBJ2-7 and V is TRBV28; D is uncertain. Germline CDR1 and CDR2: MDHEN and SYDVKM. CDR3 length: 12 amino acids. CDR3 in amino acids: CASSLLGYEQYF. In DNA, the CDR3 is TGTGCCAGCAGCTTATTGGGCTACGAGCAGTACTTC.

This clonotype was picked up a small number of times. The J gene is TRBJ1-2, the V gene TRBV12-3 or TRBV12-4; D uncertain. The CDR3 has 13 amino acids. V lost 5 bases and J 6 bases, leaving 13 bases between the germline ends. In DNA, the CDR3 is TGTGCCAGCAGTAACGGAGGGTACAATGGCTACACCTTC. Its translation: CASSNGGYNGYTF.

This clonotype came up a few times. This chain links TRBV9 with TRBJ1-2, with a possible D match to TRBD1 (5 bases). Germline-derived CDR1 and CDR2 are SGDLS and YYNGEE. The CDR3 is 13 amino acids. Trimming removed 0 bases at V and 8 bases at J, with 11 bases between. Here the CDR3 DNA reads TGTGCCAGCAGCGTAGCTGAGGGGATAGGCTACACCTTC. Translation: CASSVAEGIGYTF.

The chain is built from TRBV5-1 and TRBJ2-1; TRBD2 might be the D (5 bases). V was pared by 2 bases and J by 8 bases, with 17 bases between. Germline V lookup: CDR1 SGHRS, CDR2 YFSETQ. The length of the CDR3 is 15 residues. CDR3 nucleotides: TGCGCCAGCAGCTTAACCGGGCCACCCGGGGATGAGCAGTTCTTC. This codes for CASSLTGPPGDEQFF.

This chain connects TRBV12-3 or TRBV12-4 to TRBJ2-1, with TRBD2 identical over 7 bases. The CDR3 loop spans 15 amino acids. Trimming cost V 8 bases and J 4 bases; bases outside gene matches: 11. CDR3 sequence (DNA): TGTGCCAGCCTATTGGGAGGGAGGAGTTACAATGAGCAGTTCTTC. Translated, it gives CASLLGGRSYNEQFF.

This clonotype was detected a few times. The chain has TRBV9 and TRBJ1-2, with D hard to call. The V gene lost 0 bases and the J gene lost 5 bases, with 8 bases spanning the gap. CDR1 is SGDLS, CDR2 YYNGEE, per germline. The CDR3 is made up of 13 amino acids. CDR3 DNA sequence: TGTGCCAGCAGCGTAGAGGACTGGTATGGCTACACCTTC. Its translation: CASSVEDWYGYTF.

The genes are TRBV7-2 and TRBJ2-1; 10 positions agree with TRBD2. After removal of 1 base from V and 2 bases from J, the junction contained 11 bases not matched to a gene. The CDR3 is 19 residues long. CDR1 SGHTA and CDR2 FQGNSA come from the germline V gene. As DNA, the CDR3 is TGTGCCAGCAGCTTAGGGATGGAACTAGCGGGGAGGACCTACAATGAGCAGTTCTTC. It yields the protein CASSLGMELAGRTYNEQFF.

There are many counts of this clonotype. The chain is built from TRBV19 and TRBJ2-2; no clear D gene. V was clipped by 9 bases and J by 4 bases, with 6 bases between them. This CDR3 region has 11 residues. Germline V lookup: CDR1 LNHDA, CDR2 SQIVND (reference sequence). CDR3 sequence (DNA): TGTGCCAGCTCGATCACCGGGGAGCTGTTTTTT. Translating it yields CASSITGELFF.

The chain recombines TRBV24-1 with TRBJ1-2, with no clear D. The CDR3 is 12 residues long. Trimming stripped 3 bases from V and 5 bases from J, with 6 bases between. Germline assignment: CDR1 KGHDR and CDR2 SFDVKD. The CDR3 DNA sequence: TGTGCCACCAGTGATGTACGGTATGGCTACACCTTC. It specifies CATSDVRYGYTF.

The rearrangement joins TRBV6-8 to TRBJ2-7; D ambiguous. CDR1 MNHGY and CDR2 SAAAGT come from the germline V gene. V lost 4 bases to trimming and J lost 6 bases, with 13 bases between them. The CDR3 sequence is 13 residues long. The CDR3 bases are TGTGCCAGCAGTTGTGTCGCCCGCGGCGAGCAGTACTTC. It codes for CASSCVARGEQYF.

V is TRBV29-1 and J is TRBJ1-2; perhaps TRBD1 as D (6 bases). The ends were cut back, 2 bases at V and 3 bases at J, with 13 bases in the middle. The CDR3 is 14 amino acids. Germline CDR1 reads SQVTM; CDR2 reads ANQGSEA. As DNA, the CDR3 is TGCAGCGTTGAAATCGGGACAATGTACTATGGCTACACCTTC. Translated: CSVEIGTMYYGYTF.

The CDR3 DNA reads TGTGCCAGCAGTTACTCTATAACAGGGGAGAGTGGCTACACCTTC. Encoded protein: CASSYSITGESGYTF. The chain uses TRBV6-5 and TRBJ1-2; 7 bases align to TRBD1. Trimming removed 0 bases from V and 7 bases from J; junction bases left unmatched: 8. From germline, CDR1 is MNHEY and CDR2 SVGAGI. The CDR3 runs to 15 residues.

The chain joins TRBV12-3 or TRBV12-4 to TRBJ2-1; no reliable D call. The CDR3 runs 14 residues. Trimming pared 1 base from V and 7 bases from J, leaving 11 bases between. The CDR3: CASSLEALENEQFF. CDR3 DNA sequence: TGTGCCAGCAGTTTAGAGGCCCTGGAGAATGAGCAGTTCTTC.

This clonotype came up a few times. The chain combines TRBV11-2 with TRBJ2-7, with no clear D. Trimming stripped 6 bases from V and 0 bases from J, with 21 bases between. This CDR3 is 17 amino acids long. CDR1 is SGHAT, CDR2 FQNNGV, per germline. CDR3 DNA: TGTGCCAGCAGTCGCACCGACTCCTTTAGGGTCTCCTACGAGCAGTACTTC. This sequence encodes CASSRTDSFRVSYEQYF. The full variable domain, rest sourced from reference TRBV11-2 and TRBJ2-7, is EAGVAQSPRYKIIEKRQSVAFWCNPISGHATLYWYQQILGQGPKLLIQFQNNGVVDDSQLPKDRFSAERLKGVDSTLKIQPAKLEDSAVYLCASSRTDSFRVSYEQYFGPGTRLTVT.